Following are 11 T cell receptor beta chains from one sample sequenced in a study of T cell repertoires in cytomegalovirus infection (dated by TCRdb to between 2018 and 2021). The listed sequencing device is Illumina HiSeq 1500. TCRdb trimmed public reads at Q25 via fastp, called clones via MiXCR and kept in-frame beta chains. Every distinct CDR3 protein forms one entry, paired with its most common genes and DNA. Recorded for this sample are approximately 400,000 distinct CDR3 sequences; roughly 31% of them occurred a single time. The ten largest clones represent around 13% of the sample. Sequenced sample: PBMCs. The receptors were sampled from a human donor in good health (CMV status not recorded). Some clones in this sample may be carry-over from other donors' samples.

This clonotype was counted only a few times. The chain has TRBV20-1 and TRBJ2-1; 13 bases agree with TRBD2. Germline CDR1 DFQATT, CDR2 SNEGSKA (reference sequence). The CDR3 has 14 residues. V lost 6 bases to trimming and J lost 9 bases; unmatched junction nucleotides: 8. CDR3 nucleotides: TGCAGTGCCGGACTAGCGGGGGAGGCTAGTGAGCAGTTCTTC. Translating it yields CSAGLAGEASEQFF.

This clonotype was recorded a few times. The DNA of the CDR3 is TGTGCCAGCAGTGCTGCAGGGTACAATGAGCAGTTCTTC. Translating it yields CASSAAGYNEQFF. The chain uses TRBV12-3 or TRBV12-4 and TRBJ2-1; D possibly corresponds to TRBD1 (5 bases). This CDR3 is built from 13 residues. V was shortened by 5 bases and J by 4 bases, with 9 bases between the two germline ends.

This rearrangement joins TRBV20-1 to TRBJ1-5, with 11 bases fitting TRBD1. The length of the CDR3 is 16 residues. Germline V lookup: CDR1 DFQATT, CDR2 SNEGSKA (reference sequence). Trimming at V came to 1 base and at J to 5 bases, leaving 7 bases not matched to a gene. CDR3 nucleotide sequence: TGCAGTGCTAGAGTGTCGGACAGGGGGCGGTATCAGCCCCAGCATTTT. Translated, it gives CSARVSDRGRYQPQHF.

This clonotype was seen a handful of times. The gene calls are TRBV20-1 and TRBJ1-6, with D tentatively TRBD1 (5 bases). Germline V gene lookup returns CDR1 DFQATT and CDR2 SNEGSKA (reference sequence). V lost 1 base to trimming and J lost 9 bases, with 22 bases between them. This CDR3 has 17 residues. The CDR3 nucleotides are TGCAGTGCTAGAGCCCGCAGGGAGTCCGTTTTGTTTTCACCCCTCCACTTT. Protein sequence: CSARARRESVLFSPLHF.

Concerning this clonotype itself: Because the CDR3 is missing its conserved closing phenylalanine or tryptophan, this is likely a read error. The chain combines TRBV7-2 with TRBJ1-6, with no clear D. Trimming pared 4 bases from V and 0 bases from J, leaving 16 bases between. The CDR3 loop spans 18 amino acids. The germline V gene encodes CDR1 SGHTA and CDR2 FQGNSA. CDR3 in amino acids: CASSSSLDWSSYNSPLHL. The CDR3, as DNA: TGTGCCAGCAGCTCCTCCCTGGACTGGAGCTCCTATAATTCACCCCTCCACTTA.

CDR3 nucleotides: TGTGCCAGCACCGGGGGGGAGAACACTGAAGCTTTCTTT. The encoded protein is CASTGGENTEAFF. The V and J genes are TRBV12-3 or TRBV12-4 and TRBJ1-1; the D gene is possibly TRBD1 (5 bases). V was shortened by 7 bases and J by 1 base, with 10 bases between the two germline ends. The CDR3 consists of 13 residues.

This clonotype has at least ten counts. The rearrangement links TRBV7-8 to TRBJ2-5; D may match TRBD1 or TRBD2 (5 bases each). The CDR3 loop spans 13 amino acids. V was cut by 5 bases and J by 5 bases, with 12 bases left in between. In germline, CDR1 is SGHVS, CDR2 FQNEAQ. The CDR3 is CASSRDPGETQYF. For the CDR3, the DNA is TGTGCCAGCAGCAGGGACCCCGGGGAGACCCAGTACTTC.

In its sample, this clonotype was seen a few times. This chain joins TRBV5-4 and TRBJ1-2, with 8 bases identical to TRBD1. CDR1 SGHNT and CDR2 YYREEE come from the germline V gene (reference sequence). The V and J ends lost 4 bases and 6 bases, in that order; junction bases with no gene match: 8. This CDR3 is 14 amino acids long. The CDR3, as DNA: TGTGCCAGCAGCGAGTTCGGGACAGGCGATGGCTACACCTTC. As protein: CASSEFGTGDGYTF.

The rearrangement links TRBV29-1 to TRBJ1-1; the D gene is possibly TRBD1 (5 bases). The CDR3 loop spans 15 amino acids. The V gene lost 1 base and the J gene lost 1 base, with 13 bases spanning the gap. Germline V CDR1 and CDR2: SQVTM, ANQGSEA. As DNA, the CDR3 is TGCAGCGTTGAAGGCGGGGGACGGAAGAACACTGAAGCTTTCTTT. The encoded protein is CSVEGGGRKNTEAFF.

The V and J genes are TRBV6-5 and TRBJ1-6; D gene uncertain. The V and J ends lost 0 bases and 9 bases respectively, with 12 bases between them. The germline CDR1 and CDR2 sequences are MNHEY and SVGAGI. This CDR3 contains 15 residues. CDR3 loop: CASSYSEGLSSPLHF. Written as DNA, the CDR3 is TGTGCCAGCAGTTACTCAGAGGGATTATCTTCACCCCTCCACTTT.

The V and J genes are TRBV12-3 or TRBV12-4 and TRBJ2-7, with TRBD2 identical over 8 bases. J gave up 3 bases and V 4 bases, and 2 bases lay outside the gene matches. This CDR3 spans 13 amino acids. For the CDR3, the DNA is TGTGCCAGCAGTTGGGGACTAGACTACGAGCAGTACTTC. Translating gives CASSWGLDYEQYF.